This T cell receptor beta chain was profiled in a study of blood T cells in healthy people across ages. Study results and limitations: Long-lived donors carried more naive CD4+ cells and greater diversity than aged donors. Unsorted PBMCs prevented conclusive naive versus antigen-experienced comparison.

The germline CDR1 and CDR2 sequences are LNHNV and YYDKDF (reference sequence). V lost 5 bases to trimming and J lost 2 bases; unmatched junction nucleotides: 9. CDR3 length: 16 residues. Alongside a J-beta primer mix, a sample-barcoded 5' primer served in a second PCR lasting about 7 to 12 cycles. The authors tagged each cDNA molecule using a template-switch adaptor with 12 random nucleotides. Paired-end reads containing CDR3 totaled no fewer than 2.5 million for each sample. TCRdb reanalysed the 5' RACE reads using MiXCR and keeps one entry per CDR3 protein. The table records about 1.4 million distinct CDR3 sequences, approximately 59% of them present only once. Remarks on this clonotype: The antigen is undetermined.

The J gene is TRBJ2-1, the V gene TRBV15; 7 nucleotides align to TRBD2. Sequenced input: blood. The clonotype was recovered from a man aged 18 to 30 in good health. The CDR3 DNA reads TGTGCCACCAGCGTAGGGAGGGTAGCCCCCTACAATGAGCAGTTCTTC. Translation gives CATSVGRVAPYNEQFF.